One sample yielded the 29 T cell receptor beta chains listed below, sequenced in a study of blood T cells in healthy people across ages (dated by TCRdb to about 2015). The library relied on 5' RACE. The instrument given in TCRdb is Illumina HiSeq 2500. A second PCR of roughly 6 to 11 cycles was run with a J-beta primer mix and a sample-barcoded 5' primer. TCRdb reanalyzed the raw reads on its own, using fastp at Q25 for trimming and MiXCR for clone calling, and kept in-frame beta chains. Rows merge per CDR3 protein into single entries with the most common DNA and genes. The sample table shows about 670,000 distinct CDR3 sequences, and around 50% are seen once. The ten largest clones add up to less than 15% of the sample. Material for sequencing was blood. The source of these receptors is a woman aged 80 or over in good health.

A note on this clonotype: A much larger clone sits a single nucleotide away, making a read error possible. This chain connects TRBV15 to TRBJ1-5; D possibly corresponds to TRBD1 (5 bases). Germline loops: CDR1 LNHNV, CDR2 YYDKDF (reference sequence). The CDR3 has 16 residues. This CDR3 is CAISRAQGMSNQPQHF. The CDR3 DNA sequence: TGTGCCATCAGCAGAGCTCAGGGAATGAGCAATCAGCCCCAGCATTTT.

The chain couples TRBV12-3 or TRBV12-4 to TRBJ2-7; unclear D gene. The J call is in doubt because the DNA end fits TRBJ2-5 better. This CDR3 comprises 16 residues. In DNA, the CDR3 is TGTGCCAGCAGTCCTAGGGTGGGTTGCATACTAGAGACCCAGTACTTC. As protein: CASSPRVGCILETQYF.

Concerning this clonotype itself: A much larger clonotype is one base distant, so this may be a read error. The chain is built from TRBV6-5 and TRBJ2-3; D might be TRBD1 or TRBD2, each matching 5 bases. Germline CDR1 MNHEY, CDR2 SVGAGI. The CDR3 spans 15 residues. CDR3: CASSYSKGPTDAQYF. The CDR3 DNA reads TGTGCCAGCAGTTACTCGAAGGGACCGACAGATGCGCAGTATTTT.

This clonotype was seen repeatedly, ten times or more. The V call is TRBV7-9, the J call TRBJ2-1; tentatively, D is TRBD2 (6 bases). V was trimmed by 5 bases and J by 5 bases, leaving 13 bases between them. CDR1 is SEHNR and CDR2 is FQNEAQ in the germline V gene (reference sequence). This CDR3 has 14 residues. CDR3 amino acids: CASSTTLAHNEQFF. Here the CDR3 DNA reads TGTGCCAGCAGCACTACCCTAGCGCACAATGAGCAGTTCTTC.

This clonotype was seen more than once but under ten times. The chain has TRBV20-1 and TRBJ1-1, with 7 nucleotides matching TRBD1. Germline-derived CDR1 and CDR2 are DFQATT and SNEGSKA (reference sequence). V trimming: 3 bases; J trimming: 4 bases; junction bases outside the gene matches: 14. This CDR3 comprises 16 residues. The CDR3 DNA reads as TGCAGTGCTAGCTGGGGTCACGGCAGGGGGAGCACTGAAGCTTTCTTT. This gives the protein CSASWGHGRGSTEAFF.

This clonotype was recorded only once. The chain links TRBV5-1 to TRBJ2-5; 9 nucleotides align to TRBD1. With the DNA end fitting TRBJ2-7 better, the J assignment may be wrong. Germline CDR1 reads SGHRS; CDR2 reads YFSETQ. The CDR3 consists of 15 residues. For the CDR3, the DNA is TGCGCCAGCAGCTTACAGGGGGCGAAATCGGGCGAGCAGTACTTC. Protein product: CASSLQGAKSGEQYF.

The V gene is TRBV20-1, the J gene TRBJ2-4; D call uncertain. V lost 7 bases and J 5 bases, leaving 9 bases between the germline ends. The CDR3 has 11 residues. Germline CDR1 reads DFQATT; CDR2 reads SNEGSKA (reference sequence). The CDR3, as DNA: TGCAGTGACTCGAGAGAAAACATTCAGTACTTC. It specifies CSDSRENIQYF.

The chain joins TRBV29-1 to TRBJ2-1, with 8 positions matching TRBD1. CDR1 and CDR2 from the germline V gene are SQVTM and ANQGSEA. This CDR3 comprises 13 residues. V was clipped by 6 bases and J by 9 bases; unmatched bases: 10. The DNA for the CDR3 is TGCAGCGTCGCAGGACAGGGCCTCACTGAGCAGTTCTTC. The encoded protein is CSVAGQGLTEQFF.

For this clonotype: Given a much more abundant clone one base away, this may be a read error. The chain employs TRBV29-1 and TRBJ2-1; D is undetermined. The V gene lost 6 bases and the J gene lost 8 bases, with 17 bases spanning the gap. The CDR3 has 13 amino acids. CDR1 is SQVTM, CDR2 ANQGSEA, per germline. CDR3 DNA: TGCAGCGTCGGTAGATGCTCAAGCGATGAGCAGTTCTTC. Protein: CSVGRCSSDEQFF.

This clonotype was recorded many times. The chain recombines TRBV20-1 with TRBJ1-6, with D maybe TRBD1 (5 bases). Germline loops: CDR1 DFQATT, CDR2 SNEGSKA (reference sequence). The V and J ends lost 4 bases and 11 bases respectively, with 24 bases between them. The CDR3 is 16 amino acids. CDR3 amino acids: CSATPQGTRRMPPLHF. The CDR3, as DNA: TGCAGTGCTACCCCCCAGGGTACACGGCGCATGCCACCCCTCCACTTT.

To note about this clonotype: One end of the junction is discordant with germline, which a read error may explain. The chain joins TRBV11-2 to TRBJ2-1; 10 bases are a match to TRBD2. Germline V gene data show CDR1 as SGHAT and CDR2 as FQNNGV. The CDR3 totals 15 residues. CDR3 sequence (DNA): TGTGCCGGCAGCCCCGGACTAGCGGTCTACAATGAGCAGTTCTTC. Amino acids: CAGSPGLAVYNEQFF.

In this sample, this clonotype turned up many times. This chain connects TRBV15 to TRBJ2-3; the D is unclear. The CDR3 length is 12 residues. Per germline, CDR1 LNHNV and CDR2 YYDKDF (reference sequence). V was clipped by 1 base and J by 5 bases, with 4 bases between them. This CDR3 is CATSRVGDTQYF. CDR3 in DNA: TGTGCCACCAGCAGAGTGGGAGATACGCAGTATTTT.

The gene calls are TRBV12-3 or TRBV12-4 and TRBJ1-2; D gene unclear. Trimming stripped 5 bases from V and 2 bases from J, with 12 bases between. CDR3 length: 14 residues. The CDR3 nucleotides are TGTGCCAGCAGTGCGATAAACAGAAACTATGGCTACACCTTC. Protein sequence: CASSAINRNYGYTF.

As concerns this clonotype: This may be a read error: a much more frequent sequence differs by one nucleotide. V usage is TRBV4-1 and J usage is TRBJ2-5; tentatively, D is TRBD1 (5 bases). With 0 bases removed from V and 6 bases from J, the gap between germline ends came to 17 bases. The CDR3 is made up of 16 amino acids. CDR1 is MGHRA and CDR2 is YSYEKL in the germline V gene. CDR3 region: CASSQDISVVGQTQYF. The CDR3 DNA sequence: TGCGCCAGCAGCCAAGATATAAGCGTGGTGGGGCAGACCCAGTACTTC.

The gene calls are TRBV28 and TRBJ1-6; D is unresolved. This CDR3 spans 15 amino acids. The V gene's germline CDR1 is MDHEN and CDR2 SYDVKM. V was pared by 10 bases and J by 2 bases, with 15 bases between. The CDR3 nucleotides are TGTGCCACCCTCCTTCAGATCGCCTATAATTCACCCCTCCACTTT. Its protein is CATLLQIAYNSPLHF.

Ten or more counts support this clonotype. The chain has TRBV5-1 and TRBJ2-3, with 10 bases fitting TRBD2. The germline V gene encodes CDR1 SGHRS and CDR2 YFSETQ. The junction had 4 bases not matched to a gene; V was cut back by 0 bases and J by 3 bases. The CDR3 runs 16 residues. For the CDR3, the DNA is TGCGCCAGCAGCTTGGATGCTAGCGGGGGTACAGATACGCAGTATTTT. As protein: CASSLDASGGTDTQYF.

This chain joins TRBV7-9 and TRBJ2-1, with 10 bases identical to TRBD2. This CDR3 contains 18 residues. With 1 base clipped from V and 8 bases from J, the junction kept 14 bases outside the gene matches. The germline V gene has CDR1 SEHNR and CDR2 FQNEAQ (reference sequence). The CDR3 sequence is CASSLGPEASGSRYEQFF. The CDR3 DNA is TGTGCCAGCAGCTTAGGCCCAGAAGCTAGCGGGAGCAGATATGAGCAGTTCTTC.

The CDR3 sequence: CASRRSLSGEPLHF. CDR3 DNA: TGTGCCAGCCGACGGTCTCTTTCCGGGGAGCCCCTCCACTTT. The chain joins TRBV9 to TRBJ1-6; the D is unclear. Germline values: CDR1 SGDLS, CDR2 YYNGEE. V lost 7 bases and J 13 bases, leaving 21 bases between the germline ends. This CDR3 has 14 amino acids.

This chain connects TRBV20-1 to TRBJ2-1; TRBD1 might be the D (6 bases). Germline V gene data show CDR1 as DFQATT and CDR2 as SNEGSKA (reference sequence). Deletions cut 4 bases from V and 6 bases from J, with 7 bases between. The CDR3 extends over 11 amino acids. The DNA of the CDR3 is TGCAGTGCTACCAGGGGCAATGAGCAGTTCTTC. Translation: CSATRGNEQFF.

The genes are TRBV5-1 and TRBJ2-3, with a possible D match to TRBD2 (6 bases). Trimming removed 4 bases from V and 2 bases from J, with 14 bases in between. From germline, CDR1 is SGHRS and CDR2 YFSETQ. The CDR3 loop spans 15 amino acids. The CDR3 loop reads CASSPIAVATDTQYF. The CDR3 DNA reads TGCGCCAGCAGCCCCATAGCGGTGGCCACAGATACGCAGTATTTT.

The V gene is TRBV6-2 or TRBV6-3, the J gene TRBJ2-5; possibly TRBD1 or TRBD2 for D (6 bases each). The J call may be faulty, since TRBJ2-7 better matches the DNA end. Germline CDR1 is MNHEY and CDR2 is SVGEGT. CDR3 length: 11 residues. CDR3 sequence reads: CASSGGIEQYF. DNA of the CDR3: TGTGCCAGCAGCGGGGGCATCGAGCAGTACTTC.

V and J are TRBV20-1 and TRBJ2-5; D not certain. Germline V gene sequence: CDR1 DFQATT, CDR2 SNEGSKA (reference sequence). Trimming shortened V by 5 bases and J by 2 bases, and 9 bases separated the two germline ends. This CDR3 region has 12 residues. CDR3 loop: CSAPRGQETQYF. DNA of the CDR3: TGCAGTGCTCCTAGAGGACAAGAGACCCAGTACTTC.

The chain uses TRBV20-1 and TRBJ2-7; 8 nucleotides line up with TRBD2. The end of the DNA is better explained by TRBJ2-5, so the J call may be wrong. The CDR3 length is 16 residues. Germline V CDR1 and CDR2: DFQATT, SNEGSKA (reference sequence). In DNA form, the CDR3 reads TGCAGTGCTAGTTTTCCCGGGACTAGGGGACAAGAGACCCAGTACTTC. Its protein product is CSASFPGTRGQETQYF.

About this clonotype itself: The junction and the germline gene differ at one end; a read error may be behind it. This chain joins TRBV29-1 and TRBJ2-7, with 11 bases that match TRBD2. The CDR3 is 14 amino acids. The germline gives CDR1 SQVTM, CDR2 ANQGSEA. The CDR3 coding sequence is TGCGGCGTGCACACTAGCGGGAGAGCCTACGAGCAGTACTTC. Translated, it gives CGVHTSGRAYEQYF.

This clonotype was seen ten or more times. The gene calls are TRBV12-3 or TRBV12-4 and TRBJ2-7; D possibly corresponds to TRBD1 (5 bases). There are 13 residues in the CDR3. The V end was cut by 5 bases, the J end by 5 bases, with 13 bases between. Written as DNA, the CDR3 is TGTGCCAGCAGTCCCAGACAGACCCACGAGCAGTACTTC. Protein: CASSPRQTHEQYF.

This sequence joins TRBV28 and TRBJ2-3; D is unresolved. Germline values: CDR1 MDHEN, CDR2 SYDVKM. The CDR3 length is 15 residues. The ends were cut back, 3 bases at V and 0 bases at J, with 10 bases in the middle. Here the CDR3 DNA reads TGTGCCAGCAGTTTGGACGTGCCTAGCACAGATACGCAGTATTTT. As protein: CASSLDVPSTDTQYF.

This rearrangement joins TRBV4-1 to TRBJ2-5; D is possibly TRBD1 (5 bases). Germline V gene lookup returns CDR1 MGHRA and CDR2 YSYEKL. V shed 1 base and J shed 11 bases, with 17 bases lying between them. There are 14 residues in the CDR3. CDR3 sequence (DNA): TGCGCCAGCAGCCAAGGCGACAGAGGATTCGCGCAGTACTTC. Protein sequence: CASSQGDRGFAQYF.

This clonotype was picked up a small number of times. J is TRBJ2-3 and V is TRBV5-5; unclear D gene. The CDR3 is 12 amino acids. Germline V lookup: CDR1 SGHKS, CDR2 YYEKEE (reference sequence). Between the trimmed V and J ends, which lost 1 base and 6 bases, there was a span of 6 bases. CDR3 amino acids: CASSLLPDTQYF. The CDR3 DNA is TGTGCCAGCAGCTTGCTGCCGGATACGCAGTATTTT. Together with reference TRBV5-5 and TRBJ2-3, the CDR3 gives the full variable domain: DAGVTQSPTHLIKTRGQQVTLRCSPISGHKSVSWYQQVLGQGPQFIFQYYEKEERGRGNFPDRFSARQFPNYSSELNVNALLLGDSALYLCASSLLPDTQYFGPGTRLTVL.

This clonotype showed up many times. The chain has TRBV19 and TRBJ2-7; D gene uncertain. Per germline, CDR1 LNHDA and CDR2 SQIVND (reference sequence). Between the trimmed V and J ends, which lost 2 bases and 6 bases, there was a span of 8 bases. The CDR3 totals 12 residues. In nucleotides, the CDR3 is TGTGCCAGTAGTATATCGGGCGGCGAGCAGTACTTC. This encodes CASSISGGEQYF.